The rows below give T cell receptor beta chains drawn from one sample of a study of blood T cell repertoires in COVID-19. Repertoires were generated with immunoSEQ multiplex PCR, while TCRdb's copy carries only in-frame clones and drops some. Among around 250,000 clones, roughly 86% were seen once, and the ten largest hold more than 2%. The sequenced material came from PBMCs or T cells enriched from blood (not recorded which). These receptors were collected from a woman aged 45-65 years who had recovered from COVID-19. The CDR3 runs from the conserved cysteine through the conserved F or W. Fields, in order: D gene, V gene, J gene, clone size, CDR3 protein, CDR3 DNA. D genes are given only for firm matches. Size values are once, few and many counts, or a class for expanded clones, and some rows have none.

D: .
V: TRBV7-9
J: TRBJ1-5
size: few
CDR3: CASSQGGVGQPQHF
DNA: TGTGCCAGCAGCCAAGGGGGGGTAGGTCAGCCCCAGCATTTT

D: .
V: TRBV5-1
J: TRBJ1-1
size: .
CDR3: CASKGGTGMNTEAFF
DNA: TGCGCCAGCAAAGGAGGGACGGGGATGAACACTGAAGCTTTCTTT

D: .
V: TRBV19
J: TRBJ1-5
size: once
CDR3: CASKPGGRAGNQPQHF
DNA: TGTGCCAGTAAGCCCGGGGGGCGCGCCGGCAATCAGCCCCAGCATTTT

D: .
V: TRBV11-3
J: TRBJ2-7
size: .
CDR3: CASSLEARGKYEQYF
DNA: TGTGCCAGCAGCTTAGAAGCGAGGGGGAAGTACGAGCAGTACTTC

D: TRBD1
V: TRBV6-2/TRBV6-3
J: TRBJ1-2
size: .
CDR3: CASSDQGAYGYTF
DNA: TGTGCCAGCAGCGACCAGGGGGCCTATGGCTACACCTTC

D: TRBD2
V: TRBV7-3
J: TRBJ2-1
size: .
CDR3: CASSIGLAGYNEQFF
DNA: TGTGCCAGCAGCATAGGACTAGCGGGATACAATGAGCAGTTCTTC

D: TRBD1
V: TRBV11-2
J: TRBJ2-2
size: .
CDR3: CASGDRGLNTGELFF
DNA: TGTGCCAGCGGGGACAGGGGATTGAACACCGGGGAGCTGTTTTTT

D: .
V: TRBV24-1
J: TRBJ1-5
size: .
CDR3: CATSVESPEGNQPQHF
DNA: TGTGCCACCAGTGTGGAGTCCCCGGAGGGCAATCAGCCCCAGCATTTT

D: .
V: TRBV6-6
J: TRBJ1-2
size: .
CDR3: CASSYGASNYGYTF
DNA: TGTGCCAGCTCCTATGGGGCTTCTAACTATGGCTACACCTTC

D: .
V: TRBV18
J: TRBJ1-5
size: .
CDR3: CASSSRGEGPQHF
DNA: TGTGCCAGCTCATCTAGGGGCGAAGGGCCCCAGCATTTT

D: TRBD1
V: TRBV6-5
J: TRBJ1-2
size: .
CDR3: CASTGTANNYGYTF
DNA: TGTGCCAGCACCGGGACAGCCAATAACTATGGCTACACCTTC

D: TRBD2
V: TRBV5-1
J: TRBJ2-1
size: .
CDR3: CASSSTGLAMGNEQFF
DNA: TGCGCCAGCAGCTCGACGGGACTAGCAATGGGGAATGAGCAGTTCTTC

D: TRBD1
V: TRBV3-1/TRBV3-2
J: TRBJ1-3
size: .
CDR3: CASSPGGLGTIYF
DNA: TGTGCCAGCAGCCCAGGGGGCCTTGGGACCATATATTTT

D: TRBD1
V: TRBV4-1
J: TRBJ1-2
size: .
CDR3: CASTLRDRGSEGYTF
DNA: TGCGCCAGCACCCTCCGGGACAGGGGGTCGGAAGGCTACACCTTC

D: .
V: TRBV4-3
J: TRBJ2-7
size: few
CDR3: CASSQEVLHFYEQYF
DNA: TGCGCCAGCAGCCAAGAAGTCTTACATTTCTACGAGCAGTACTTC

D: .
V: TRBV6-5
J: TRBJ2-7
size: .
CDR3: CASINRDIPYEQYF
DNA: TGTGCCAGCATTAACCGGGACATACCCTACGAGCAGTACTTC

D: .
V: TRBV7-2
J: TRBJ1-5
size: .
CDR3: CASSPGDTNQPQHF
DNA: TGTGCCAGCAGCCCAGGGGACACCAATCAGCCCCAGCATTTT

D: .
V: TRBV28
J: TRBJ2-7
size: few
CDR3: CASTSLAPADEQYF
DNA: TGTGCCAGCACCTCCTTAGCCCCTGCAGACGAGCAGTACTTC

D: TRBD1
V: TRBV19
J: TRBJ1-1
size: .
CDR3: CASSKKRTGVYDTEAFF
DNA: TGTGCCAGTAGTAAGAAGAGGACAGGGGTATACGACACTGAAGCTTTCTTT

D: .
V: TRBV19
J: TRBJ1-2
size: .
CDR3: CASSIGTSYGYTF
DNA: TGTGCCAGTAGTATCGGGACATCATATGGCTACACCTTC

D: .
V: TRBV20-1
J: TRBJ1-2
size: .
CDR3: CSANNRNGYTF
DNA: TGCAGTGCCAACAACAGGAATGGCTACACCTTC

D: .
V: TRBV10-3
J: TRBJ1-1
size: .
CDR3: CAISWGGGTEAFF
DNA: TGTGCCATCAGTTGGGGAGGTGGCACTGAAGCTTTCTTT

D: .
V: TRBV6-5
J: TRBJ1-2
size: few
CDR3: CASSPRQTNYGYTF
DNA: TGTGCCAGCAGTCCCCGACAGACAAACTATGGCTACACCTTC

D: .
V: TRBV6-5
J: TRBJ1-1
size: .
CDR3: CASSYFGQMNTEAFF
DNA: TGTGCCAGCAGTTACTTTGGACAAATGAACACTGAAGCTTTCTTT

D: .
V: TRBV7-2
J: TRBJ2-2
size: .
CDR3: CASSFSRNTGELFF
DNA: TGTGCCAGCAGCTTTTCTAGGAACACCGGGGAGCTGTTTTTT

D: .
V: TRBV30
J: TRBJ2-7
size: .
CDR3: CAWERGTEYEQYF
DNA: TGTGCCTGGGAGCGCGGGACGGAATACGAGCAGTACTTC

D: .
V: TRBV12-3/TRBV12-4
J: TRBJ1-1
size: .
CDR3: CASSGWGAAFF
DNA: TGTGCCAGCAGTGGGTGGGGCGCGGCTTTCTTT

D: .
V: TRBV18
J: TRBJ1-3
size: .
CDR3: CASSENPGLRQSGNTIYF
DNA: TGTGCCAGCTCAGAGAACCCTGGACTCCGACAATCTGGAAACACCATATATTTT

D: .
V: TRBV4-1
J: TRBJ1-1
size: .
CDR3: CASSQATTVNTEAFF
DNA: TGCGCCAGCAGCCAAGCCACGACAGTTAACACTGAAGCTTTCTTT

D: .
V: TRBV5-6
J: TRBJ1-2
size: .
CDR3: CASSLDGGYTF
DNA: TGTGCCAGCAGCTTGGATGGCGGCTACACCTTC

D: .
V: TRBV6-5
J: TRBJ1-4
size: .
CDR3: CASSYTQGSEKLFF
DNA: TGTGCCAGCAGTTACACCCAGGGGAGTGAAAAACTGTTTTTT

D: TRBD2
V: TRBV7-9
J: TRBJ2-7
size: .
CDR3: CASSSSGGTYEQYF
DNA: TGTGCCAGCAGCTCTAGCGGGGGGACCTACGAGCAGTACTTC

D: .
V: TRBV7-6
J: TRBJ1-4
size: .
CDR3: CASSRTQVIGEKLFF
DNA: TGTGCCAGCAGCCGAACACAGGTGATAGGTGAAAAACTGTTTTTT

D: TRBD1
V: TRBV2
J: TRBJ1-1
size: .
CDR3: CASSRGQRNTEAFF
DNA: TGTGCCAGCAGCCGGGGACAGAGAAACACTGAAGCTTTCTTT

D: .
V: TRBV6-5
J: TRBJ1-4
size: .
CDR3: CASSQGGKANEKLFF
DNA: TGTGCCAGCAGTCAGGGAGGGAAGGCTAATGAAAAACTGTTTTTT

D: .
V: TRBV3-1/TRBV3-2
J: TRBJ1-1
size: .
CDR3: CASSQESTGIEAFF
DNA: TGTGCCAGCAGCCAAGAATCTACAGGGATCGAAGCTTTCTTT

D: TRBD2
V: TRBV27
J: TRBJ2-1
size: .
CDR3: CASSPGLAGVDEQFF
DNA: TGTGCCAGCAGCCCGGGACTAGCGGGAGTCGATGAGCAGTTCTTC

D: .
V: TRBV11-2
J: TRBJ1-2
size: few
CDR3: CASSLPFRGLSDGYTF
DNA: TGTGCCAGCAGCTTACCATTTCGGGGATTAAGCGATGGCTACACCTTC

D: .
V: TRBV6-5
J: TRBJ1-1
size: .
CDR3: CASSYSWGVNTEAFF
DNA: TGTGCCAGCAGTTACTCATGGGGGGTGAACACTGAAGCTTTCTTT

D: .
V: TRBV7-8
J: TRBJ2-1
size: .
CDR3: CASSLGQGRYNEQFF
DNA: TGTGCCAGCAGCTTAGGGCAGGGGCGCTACAATGAGCAGTTCTTC